The 6 T cell receptor beta chains given below trace back to one sample, sequenced in a study of blood T cell repertoires in COVID-19. The data were produced by immunoSEQ multiplex PCR, yet TCRdb's version contains in-frame clones alone and is incomplete. Seen here are around 100,000 clones, around four fifths observed once, and the top ten hold approximately 31%. The source material was peripheral blood. The receptors were gathered from a man in his sixties or seventies with active or convalescent COVID-19.

CDR3 coding DNA: TGTGCCAGTAAGGGACAGGGTTTTTCCGGGGAGCTGTTTTTT. Protein sequence: CASKGQGFSGELFF. V gene TRBV19 combines with J gene TRBJ2-2; 9 nucleotides line up with TRBD1. The CDR3 extends over 14 amino acids. Germline V CDR1 and CDR2: LNHDA, SQIVND (reference sequence). V was clipped by 7 bases and J by 6 bases; unmatched bases: 6.

This chain joins TRBV11-1 and TRBJ2-2, with 7 bases identical to TRBD1. The CDR3 totals 16 residues. The trim removed 0 bases at V and 4 bases at J, leaving 5 bases unmatched. Germline lookup yields CDR1 SGHAT and CDR2 FQDESV (reference sequence). The CDR3 DNA sequence: TGTGCCAGCAGCTTAGCACAGGGGTATTTCACCGGGGAGCTGTTTTTT. Encoded protein: CASSLAQGYFTGELFF.

This chain connects TRBV18 to TRBJ1-4, with TRBD1 matching 7 bases. V shed 4 bases and J 7 bases; nucleotides not matched to a gene: 3. This CDR3 is built from 13 residues. Germline V lookup: CDR1 KGHSH, CDR2 LQKENI. The CDR3, as DNA: TGTGCCAGCTCACAGGGGGCCTTTGAAAAACTGTTTTTT. Protein: CASSQGAFEKLFF.

V usage is TRBV28 and J usage is TRBJ1-2, with 9 bases lining up with TRBD1. The V gene end was trimmed by 6 bases and the J gene end by 7 bases; junction bases not matched to a gene: 12. The V gene's germline CDR1 is MDHEN and CDR2 SYDVKM. This CDR3 comprises 15 residues. The DNA for the CDR3 is TGTGCCAGCAGCCCTCTGGGACAGGGAATAGGTGGCTACACCTTC. Translated, it gives CASSPLGQGIGGYTF.

The chain joins TRBV5-1 to TRBJ2-1; D not certain. CDR3 length: 15 amino acids. Germline V gene data show CDR1 as SGHRS and CDR2 as YFSETQ. Trimming removed 1 base from V and 1 base from J, with 9 bases in between. The chain's CDR3 is CASSLSPDSYNEQFF. CDR3 DNA: TGCGCCAGCAGCTTGAGTCCAGATTCCTACAATGAGCAGTTCTTC.

V and J are TRBV10-3 and TRBJ2-7; 7 nucleotides align to TRBD1. V was clipped by 7 bases and J by 1 base; unmatched bases: 4. Per the germline V gene, CDR1 is ENHRY and CDR2 is SYGVKD. The CDR3 sequence is 13 residues long. CDR3 sequence (DNA): TGTGCCATCACCCCGGACAGGTCCTACGAGCAGTACTTC. Amino acid sequence: CAITPDRSYEQYF.